This paragraph reports one T cell receptor (beta chain). Its target is not known. J lost 5 bases, V lost 5 bases, and 15 bases had no gene match. CDR3 size: 17 residues. The germline gives CDR1 SGHNT, CDR2 YENEEA. The data were obtained in a study of T cell responses to AZD1222 COVID-19 vaccine. The study's findings and limits: Only a handful of AZD1222 recipients were seropositive at baseline.

TCRdb's table, derived via immunoSEQ multiplex PCR, lists solely in-frame clones and lacks some. The table lists 85,000 to 100,000 clones, 85% to 95% of them singletons, with roughly 13% in the top ten. The starting material was peripheral blood, obtained on day 0 of AZD1222 vaccination. The receptor comes from an adult in good health. This chain uses TRBV11-3 with TRBJ2-1; 7 positions agree with TRBD2. In DNA form, the CDR3 reads TGTGCCAGCAGCCCGCGGGGGTTTACGGGAGATGACAATGAGCAGTTCTTC. As protein: CASSPRGFTGDDNEQFF.